The TCR beta chain under discussion was sequenced for a study of T cells after yellow fever vaccination. The CDR3 has 16 amino acids. Germline values: CDR1 SGHTA, CDR2 FQGNSA. V lost 5 bases and J lost 5, with 21 bases in between. Template switching with 5'RACE generated the TCR cDNA and added a universal primer site and UMIs. TCRdb passed the 5' RACE reads through MiXCR, listing each CDR3 protein once. The sample has 450,000 to 650,000 distinct CDR3 sequences; roughly 13% are singletons. As for this clonotype: Its antigen is still unknown.

Study conclusions and caveats: Overlap between CD4 and CD8 compartments was detected for a small share of clonotypes. Subsequent to the booster, the majority of primary-vaccination clones reappeared (approximately 95% CD4, more than 70% CD8). By day 5 rather than day 15, the secondary response had peaked, though it was weaker.

The starting material was PBMCs, obtained on the day of the yellow fever booster vaccination. This clonotype was obtained from a man younger than 45 who received the YFV17D yellow fever vaccine. V and J are TRBV7-2 and TRBJ1-2, with D maybe TRBD1 (6 bases). The DNA of the CDR3 is TGTGCCAGCAGCACGGCGGGTGGGGGGGGCAGGTATGGCTACACCTTC. It encodes CASSTAGGGGRYGYTF.